The 4 T cell receptor beta chains presented below share a single source sample, sequenced in a study of blood T cell repertoires in COVID-19. TCRdb keeps only in-frame clones here, not all; method: immunoSEQ multiplex PCR. The sample holds 130,000 to 150,000 clones, around 82% seen once. Sequencing input: peripheral blood. Every receptor here comes from a man in his fifties or sixties with active or convalescent COVID-19.

The chain employs TRBV11-2 and TRBJ2-2; the match to TRBD1 covers 10 bases. V shed 4 bases and J 3 bases; nucleotides not matched to a gene: 14. Looked up from germline, CDR1 is SGHAT and CDR2 is FQNNGV. The CDR3 is made up of 19 amino acids. This CDR3 reads CASSSTGQGTGFDTGELFF. The CDR3, as DNA: TGTGCCAGCAGCTCCACGGGACAGGGGACCGGTTTCGACACCGGGGAGCTGTTTTTT.

This chain uses TRBV5-1 with TRBJ1-1; D remains ambiguous. Germline assignment: CDR1 SGHRS and CDR2 YFSETQ. The CDR3 contains 14 residues. Trimming cost V 7 bases and J 6 bases, with 19 bases left between them. CDR3 sequence: CASSGITPLAEAFF. As DNA, the CDR3 is TGCGCCAGCTCGGGGATAACCCCCCTCGCTGAAGCTTTCTTT.

This chain joins TRBV12-3 or TRBV12-4 and TRBJ1-2, with 7 positions matching TRBD1. The junction had 7 bases not matched to a gene; V was cut back by 6 bases and J by 6 bases. The CDR3 runs 13 residues. CDR3 DNA: TGTGCCAGCAGCTTGACAGGGTATAATGGCTACACCTTC. Translation gives CASSLTGYNGYTF.

This chain uses TRBV5-6 with TRBJ1-2; D remains unclear. The CDR3 has 15 amino acids. V gave up 5 bases and J gave up 0 bases, with 14 bases separating them. The germline gives CDR1 SGHDT, CDR2 YYEEEE. The CDR3 loop reads CASRLSGETNYGYTF. The CDR3 DNA sequence: TGTGCCAGCAGGCTGAGCGGGGAAACTAACTATGGCTACACCTTC. Together with reference TRBV5-6 and TRBJ1-2, the CDR3 gives the full variable domain: DAGVTQSPTHLIKTRGQQVTLRCSPKSGHDTVSWYQQALGQGPQFIFQYYEEEERQRGNFPDRFSGHQFPNYSSELNVNALLLGDSALYLCASRLSGETNYGYTFGSGTRLTVV.